These 14 T cell receptor beta chains share one sample of origin, sequenced in a study of CD8 T cells in ankylosing spondylitis (dated by TCRdb to 2016 to 2017). The library relied on 5' RACE. The listed sequencing device is Illumina HiSeq 2500. TCRdb reprocessed the public reads (quality trimming at Q25 with fastp, clone calling with MiXCR) and kept in-frame beta chains. When rows share a CDR3 protein, they turn into one entry using the most common DNA and genes. For this sample the table gives 200,000 to 250,000 distinct CDR3 sequences, of which 5.5% to 7.5% were detected only once. The top ten clonotypes cover 11% to 15% of the sample. No antigen has been assigned to these receptors. The research as a whole found: A TCR beta motif of several highly homologous amino acid variants appeared characteristic of blood from ankylosing spondylitis patients.

Sequencing input: blood, either unsorted or a sorted T cell fraction (not recorded which). The source is a male donor with ankylosing spondylitis.

This clonotype was found many times. The genes are TRBV4-3 and TRBJ2-4; perhaps TRBD1 as D (7 bases). From germline, CDR1 is LGHNA and CDR2 YSLEER. The CDR3 totals 14 residues. Trimming left V 2 bases short and J 6 bases short, with 11 bases between. CDR3 DNA sequence: TGCGCCAGCAGCCAACAGCAGGGGGGAAACATTCAGTACTTC. Protein sequence: CASSQQQGGNIQYF.

There are many counts of this clonotype. This chain links TRBV12-3 or TRBV12-4 with TRBJ2-3, with 7 bases fitting TRBD2. V was clipped by 7 bases and J by 0 bases; unmatched bases: 10. There are 16 residues in the CDR3. CDR3 nucleotide sequence: TGTGCCAGCACCCCTCCTGGGGGGGAGAGCACAGATACGCAGTATTTT. It yields the protein CASTPPGGESTDTQYF.

This clonotype was observed many times. The V and J genes are TRBV4-3 and TRBJ2-3, with 9 bases aligning to TRBD2. V was pared by 1 base and J by 2 bases, with 1 base of the junction left unmatched. The CDR3 totals 15 residues. Germline V gene lookup returns CDR1 LGHNA and CDR2 YSLEER. DNA for the CDR3: TGCGCCAGCAGCCAAGGCGGGAGGGTCACAGATACGCAGTATTTT. Encoded protein: CASSQGGRVTDTQYF.

This clonotype was seen more than once but under ten times. The junction departs from the called germline gene at one end, perhaps through a read error. This chain uses TRBV5-4 with TRBJ2-1, with TRBD1 as a possible D gene (6 bases). Germline CDR1 reads SGHNT; CDR2 reads YYREEE (reference sequence). The CDR3 has 13 amino acids. The CDR3 sequence is CASSSLISGTPKF. The CDR3 DNA sequence: TGTGCCAGCAGCTCACTTATTTCCGGGACACCGAAATTC. Combining the CDR3 with reference TRBV5-4 and TRBJ2-1 gives the whole variable domain ETGVTQSPTHLIKTRGQQVTLRCSSQSGHNTVSWYQQALGQGPQFIFQYYREEENGRGNFPPRFSGLQFPNYSSELNVNALELDDSALYLCASSSLISGTPKFGPGTRLTVL.

This clonotype was counted ten times or more. This chain uses TRBV7-2 with TRBJ2-3, with 7 bases aligning to TRBD1. This CDR3 contains 15 residues. The J segment lost 5 bases and the V segment lost 3 bases, leaving 8 bases of the junction unmatched. CDR1 is SGHTA, CDR2 FQGNSA, per germline. CDR3 protein: CASSFLQGVRDTQYF. Written as DNA, the CDR3 is TGTGCCAGCAGCTTCCTTCAGGGGGTCAGAGATACGCAGTATTTT.

This clonotype was detected only a few times. This rearrangement joins TRBV9 to TRBJ2-2; 10 bases match TRBD1. Germline V gene sequence: CDR1 SGDLS, CDR2 YYNGEE. Trimming at V came to 3 bases and at J to 6 bases, leaving 5 bases not matched to a gene. This CDR3 contains 15 residues. This CDR3 is CASSAEGTGAGELFF. The CDR3 DNA follows: TGTGCCAGCAGCGCCGAAGGGACAGGGGCCGGGGAGCTGTTTTTT.

This clonotype showed up many times. This chain connects TRBV12-3 or TRBV12-4 to TRBJ2-2, with D perhaps matching TRBD2 (5 bases). The germline V and J ends were trimmed by 5 bases and 13 bases, with 8 bases remaining between them. CDR3 length equals 10 residues. CDR3 in amino acids: CASSGGRLFF. The CDR3 DNA sequence: TGTGCCAGCAGTGGAGGACGGCTGTTTTTT.

This clonotype was detected ten times or more. The chain joins TRBV4-3 to TRBJ2-1; D tentatively fits TRBD1 or TRBD2 (5 bases each). V lost 7 bases and J 3 bases, leaving 16 bases between the germline ends. Germline V lookup: CDR1 LGHNA, CDR2 YSLEER. The CDR3 covers 15 residues. Written as DNA, the CDR3 is TGCGCCAGCACCGAGTCTGGGGGTCTCTACAATGAGCAGTTCTTC. It yields the protein CASTESGGLYNEQFF.

This clonotype showed up many times. V is TRBV3-1 and J is TRBJ2-2; a weak D match, TRBD1 (6 bases). The CDR3 spans 14 residues. Germline V gene data show CDR1 as LGHDT and CDR2 as YNNKEL (reference sequence). Trimming removed 4 bases at V and 4 bases at J, with 10 bases between. The CDR3 region has the DNA TGTGCCAGCAGCCCGGGGACATTCACCGGGGAGCTGTTTTTT. Translating gives CASSPGTFTGELFF.

This clonotype was picked up many times. The chain carries TRBV7-9 and TRBJ2-7, with 7 bases identical to TRBD1. V was pared by 1 base and J by 3 bases, with 9 bases of the junction left unmatched. The CDR3 runs to 16 residues. Germline lookup yields CDR1 SEHNR and CDR2 FQNEAQ (reference sequence). The CDR3 DNA reads as TGTGCCAGCAGCTTAGTCGGGACAGTGAGCCTCTACGAGCAGTACTTC. This sequence encodes CASSLVGTVSLYEQYF.

In its sample, this clonotype was seen a few times. CDR3 amino acids: CASSPPGRNNSPLHF. The CDR3 DNA sequence: TGTGCCAGCAGCCCACCGGGACGGAATAATTCACCCCTCCACTTT. This sequence joins TRBV7-9 and TRBJ1-6, with D tentatively TRBD1 (5 bases). The CDR3 totals 15 residues. Germline CDR1 reads SEHNR; CDR2 reads FQNEAQ (reference sequence). V was shortened by 5 bases and J by 5 bases, with 13 bases between the two germline ends.

In its sample, this clonotype was seen a few times. This chain joins TRBV2 and TRBJ2-1, with 8 bases fitting TRBD2. Germline trimming cut 1 base from V and 2 bases from J; bases unmatched to any gene: 7. The CDR3 length is 17 residues. The germline V gene encodes CDR1 SNHLY and CDR2 FYNNEI. The CDR3 nucleotides read TGTGCCAGCAGTGAAGGGGCGGGGGGCGACGCCTACAATGAGCAGTTCTTC. Translating it yields CASSEGAGGDAYNEQFF. Filled out from reference TRBV2 and TRBJ2-1, the complete variable domain reads EPEVTQTPSHQVTQMGQEVILRCVPISNHLYFYWYRQILGQKVEFLVSFYNNEISEKSEIFDDQFSVERPDGSNFTLKIRSTKLEDSAMYFCASSEGAGGDAYNEQFFGPGTRLTVL.

The sample holds many counts of this clonotype. The chain employs TRBV28 and TRBJ1-4; D is unclear. The CDR3 is 15 amino acids. Germline loops: CDR1 MDHEN, CDR2 SYDVKM. V was shortened by 3 bases and J by 8 bases, with 16 bases between the two germline ends. CDR3 region: CASSFMGSSYEKLFF. The CDR3 DNA sequence: TGTGCCAGCAGTTTCATGGGGTCTTCGTACGAAAAACTGTTTTTT.

This clonotype was seen at least ten times. J is TRBJ1-2 and V is TRBV7-9; D gene uncertain. Germline V gives CDR1 SEHNR, CDR2 FQNEAQ (reference sequence). This CDR3 spans 15 amino acids. V lost 0 bases and J 4 bases, leaving 12 bases between the germline ends. CDR3 DNA sequence: TGTGCCAGCAGCTTAGCTCCAGTGGTAGCCTATGGCTACACCTTC. Its translation: CASSLAPVVAYGYTF.